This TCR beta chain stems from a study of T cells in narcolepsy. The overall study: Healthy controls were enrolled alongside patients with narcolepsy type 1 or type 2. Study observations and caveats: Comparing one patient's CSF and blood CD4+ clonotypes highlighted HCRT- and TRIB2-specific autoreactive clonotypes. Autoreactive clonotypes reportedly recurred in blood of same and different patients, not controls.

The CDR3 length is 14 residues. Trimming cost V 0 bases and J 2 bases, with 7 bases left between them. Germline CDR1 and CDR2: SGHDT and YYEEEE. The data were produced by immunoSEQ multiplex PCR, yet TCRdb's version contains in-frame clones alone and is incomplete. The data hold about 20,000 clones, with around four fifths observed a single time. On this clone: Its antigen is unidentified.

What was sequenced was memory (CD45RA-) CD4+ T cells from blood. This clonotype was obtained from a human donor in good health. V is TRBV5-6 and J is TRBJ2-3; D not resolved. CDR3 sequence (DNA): TGTGCCAGCAGCTTGGACCGAACCACAGATACGCAGTATTTT. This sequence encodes CASSLDRTTDTQYF.